Included here is one T cell receptor (beta chain) sequence, with context. Trimming removed 1 base from V and 5 bases from J, with 12 bases in between. Germline loops: CDR1 SGHNT, CDR2 YENEEA. This CDR3 is 14 amino acids long. TCRdb's table, derived via immunoSEQ multiplex PCR, lists solely in-frame clones and lacks some. The data show 90,000 to 100,000 clones, approximately 92% seen once. This sample is part of a study of T cell changes during pregnancy in multiple sclerosis. This clonotype originated in a female donor with multiple sclerosis, enrolled in a pregnancy study. Sequenced here: peripheral blood, sampled in the first trimester of pregnancy. V gene TRBV11-3 combines with J gene TRBJ2-7; D perhaps matches TRBD2 (5 bases). The CDR3 nucleotides read TGTGCCAGCAGCTTAGCGGGGAGTCCCCACGAGCAGTACTTC. Protein product: CASSLAGSPHEQYF. Full variable domain (remainder filled in from reference TRBV11-3 and TRBJ2-7): EAGVVQSPRYKIIEKKQPVAFWCNPISGHNTLYWYLQNLGQGPELLIRYENEEAVDDSQLPKDRFSAERLKGVDSTLKIQPAELGDSAVYLCASSLAGSPHEQYFGPGTRLTVT.